This paragraph covers one T cell receptor beta chain sequence. The sample originates from a study of blood T cell repertoires in COVID-19. About the study: PBMCs, B-cell-depleted T cells, or T cells provided the cDNA or gDNA that made up the material.

Sequencing used immunoSEQ multiplex PCR; TCRdb keeps in-frame clones, though not all of them. The repertoire has around 97,000 clones, 70% to 90% of them found once; the top ten carry about 3%. The sequencing input was peripheral blood. This sequence was found in a human donor in a cohort sampled during active COVID-19.

The CDR3 DNA is TGTGCCAGCAGCGTAGGCCCCTGGGACTCCCAAGACACCGGGGAGCTGTTTTTT. This gives the protein CASSVGPWDSQDTGELFF. The chain uses TRBV9 and TRBJ2-2, with a possible D match to TRBD2 (6 bases). The germline V gene encodes CDR1 SGDLS and CDR2 YYNGEE. Trimming removed 0 bases at V and 3 bases at J, with 18 bases between. The CDR3 sequence is 18 residues long. Combining the CDR3 with reference TRBV9 and TRBJ2-2 gives the whole variable domain DSGVTQTPKHLITATGQRVTLRCSPRSGDLSVYWYQQSLDQGLQFLIQYYNGEERAKGNILERFSAQQFPDLHSELNLSSLELGDSALYFCASSVGPWDSQDTGELFFGEGSRLTVL.